These 17 T cell receptor beta chains came from one sample sequenced in a study of radiotherapy plus CTLA-4 blockade in lung cancer. Some clones are missing from TCRdb's copy, which holds only in-frame ones; the method was immunoSEQ multiplex PCR. Of about 60,000 clones in the sample, 77% are singletons; the top ten hold 3.5% to 4%. This specimen was peripheral blood, taken from a patient treated with radiotherapy plus ipilimumab. These receptors all come from a human donor with non-small cell lung cancer who had a partial response to radiotherapy plus ipilimumab.

The chain combines TRBV19 with TRBJ1-2; 11 bases align to TRBD1. Trimming removed 4 bases from V and 7 bases from J; junction bases left unmatched: 11. CDR3 length: 16 amino acids. Per germline, CDR1 LNHDA and CDR2 SQIVND (reference sequence). CDR3 bases: TGTGCCAGTAGTACGCCTCCGGACAGGGGGCCGGCTGGCTACACCTTC. It is translated as CASSTPPDRGPAGYTF.

The rearrangement joins TRBV5-4 to TRBJ1-2; the D is unclear. Germline V lookup: CDR1 SGHNT, CDR2 YYREEE (reference sequence). V gave up 3 bases and J gave up 0 bases, with 9 bases separating them. The CDR3 runs 14 residues. The CDR3 spells CASSSSPSNYGYTF. Written as DNA, the CDR3 is TGTGCCAGCAGCTCTTCCCCGTCTAACTATGGCTACACCTTC.

This rearrangement joins TRBV5-1 to TRBJ2-1; 7 nucleotides match TRBD2. The length of the CDR3 is 16 residues. The trim removed 5 bases at V and 2 bases at J, leaving 10 bases unmatched. Germline V CDR1 and CDR2: SGHRS, YFSETQ. For the CDR3, the DNA is TGCGCCAGCAGATTCGGCGGGGGTGTCGCCTACAATGAGCAGTTCTTC. Amino acids: CASRFGGGVAYNEQFF. Full variable domain (outside the CDR3, taken from reference TRBV5-1 and TRBJ2-1): KAGVTQTPRYLIKTRGQQVTLSCSPISGHRSVSWYQQTPGQGLQFLFEYFSETQRNKGNFPGRFSGRQFSNSRSEMNVSTLELGDSALYLCASRFGGGVAYNEQFFGPGTRLTVL.

The chain uses TRBV6-1 and TRBJ2-7; TRBD1 aligns across 10 bases. CDR1 is MNHNS and CDR2 is SASEGT in the germline V gene. This CDR3 is 14 amino acids long. Trimming removed 5 bases from V and 4 bases from J; junction bases left unmatched: 5. In DNA form, the CDR3 reads TGTGCCAGCAGTAGAGACAGGGGGCTTTACGAGCAGTACTTC. Translated: CASSRDRGLYEQYF.

Only a few counts were recorded for this clone. The CDR3 coding sequence is TGTGCCAGCAGCCCTGGGGCAGGGGGCGCGGGGAAAGGCTACACCTTC. This sequence encodes CASSPGAGGAGKGYTF. The chain employs TRBV5-4 and TRBJ1-2; 8 bases fit TRBD1. This CDR3 is built from 16 residues. Germline CDR1 and CDR2: SGHNT and YYREEE (reference sequence). V was clipped by 4 bases and J by 8 bases; unmatched bases: 16.

This sequence joins TRBV7-8 and TRBJ1-5, with 8 bases aligning to TRBD1. V lost 5 bases, J lost 3 bases, and 9 bases stayed unmatched. Per germline, CDR1 SGHVS and CDR2 FQNEAQ. This CDR3 spans 16 amino acids. CDR3 in DNA: TGTGCCAGCAGCCCTATACAGGGGGAGATCAATCAGCCCCAGCATTTT. Translation: CASSPIQGEINQPQHF.

This clone was seen just once. The genes are TRBV7-6 and TRBJ1-3, with D possibly TRBD1 on 6 matching bases. CDR3 length equals 17 residues. The V and J ends lost 5 bases and 0 bases respectively, with 17 bases between them. CDR1 is SGHVS, CDR2 FNYEAQ, per germline. The CDR3 DNA follows: TGTGCCAGCAGCCTTCCGGGCGGACAGAGCTCTGGAAACACCATATATTTT. It yields the protein CASSLPGGQSSGNTIYF. Drawing the rest from reference TRBV7-6 and TRBJ1-3, the complete variable domain is GAGVSQSPRYKVTKRGQDVALRCDPISGHVSLYWYRQALGQGPEFLTYFNYEAQQDKSGLPNDRFSAERPEGSISTLTIQRTEQRDSAMYRCASSLPGGQSSGNTIYFGEGSWLTVV.

The genes are TRBV5-1 and TRBJ1-2; possibly TRBD1 for D (5 bases). The V gene's germline CDR1 is SGHRS and CDR2 YFSETQ. This CDR3 contains 15 residues. Trimming cost V 4 bases and J 4 bases, with 17 bases left between them. The CDR3 sequence is CASSPAAGPVYGYTF. The CDR3 DNA reads TGCGCCAGCAGCCCGGCGGCGGGGCCCGTCTATGGCTACACCTTC.

This chain joins TRBV19 and TRBJ2-2; 9 nucleotides line up with TRBD2. V shed 6 bases, J shed 4 bases, and the junction held 9 bases outside the gene matches. In germline, CDR1 is LNHDA, CDR2 SQIVND (reference sequence). This CDR3 is 16 amino acids long. In DNA form, the CDR3 reads TGTGCCAGTAGCCGCCGGCGGGGGGGCGGCACCGGGGAGCTGTTTTTT. It yields the protein CASSRRRGGGTGELFF.

The J gene is TRBJ2-5, the V gene TRBV6-1, with 7 nucleotides matching TRBD2. Germline trimming cut 6 bases from V and 6 bases from J; bases unmatched to any gene: 7. The CDR3 spans 13 residues. From germline, CDR1 is MNHNS and CDR2 SASEGT. The CDR3: CASRGTNPKTQYF. As DNA, the CDR3 is TGTGCCAGCAGGGGGACTAACCCGAAGACCCAGTACTTC.

This chain connects TRBV11-3 to TRBJ2-3; 7 nucleotides agree with TRBD2. This CDR3 spans 14 amino acids. J gave up 3 bases and V 1 base, and 1 base lay outside the gene matches. Germline CDR1 is SGHNT and CDR2 is YENEEA. The CDR3 DNA follows: TGTGCCAGCAGCTTAGGCGGGGGAACAGATACGCAGTATTTT. Translation gives CASSLGGGTDTQYF.

The rearrangement joins TRBV2 to TRBJ2-4, with 9 bases matching TRBD1. Germline lookup yields CDR1 SNHLY and CDR2 FYNNEI. CDR3 size: 13 residues. The V gene end was trimmed by 6 bases and the J gene end by 6 bases; junction bases not matched to a gene: 3. CDR3 amino acids: CASRKGQGNIQYF. The CDR3 DNA follows: TGTGCCAGCAGGAAGGGACAGGGAAACATTCAGTACTTC.

This clone was seen once. The chain couples TRBV5-6 to TRBJ1-2; 7 bases fit TRBD1. Per the germline V gene, CDR1 is SGHDT and CDR2 is YYEEEE. The ends lost 4 bases at V and 6 bases at J; junction bases unmatched: 18. CDR3 length equals 17 residues. CDR3 nucleotide sequence: TGTGCCAGCAGCCACCTGACTACGACAGGGATCGGTAATGGCTACACCTTC. Its protein product is CASSHLTTTGIGNGYTF.

J is TRBJ2-3 and V is TRBV13, with D possibly matching TRBD1 (5 bases). CDR3 length: 16 amino acids. V dropped 1 base and J dropped 0 bases, with 11 bases sitting between them. CDR1 is PRHDT, CDR2 FYEKMQ, per germline (reference sequence). In DNA form, the CDR3 reads TGTGCCAGCAGCTTAGTTTCCAGGGCTAGCACAGATACGCAGTATTTT. Translating gives CASSLVSRASTDTQYF.

The chain joins TRBV27 to TRBJ1-2, with TRBD1 matching 8 bases. This CDR3 has 13 amino acids. CDR1 is MNHEY, CDR2 SMNVEV, per germline (reference sequence). Trimming took 5 bases from V and 8 from J; bases not matched to a gene: 7. The CDR3 here is CASSDPTGVGYTF. For the CDR3, the DNA is TGTGCCAGCAGTGACCCGACAGGGGTAGGCTACACCTTC.

This rearrangement joins TRBV27 to TRBJ2-5; D is possibly TRBD2 (5 bases). The CDR3 is 13 amino acids. Trimming pared 4 bases from V and 11 bases from J, leaving 17 bases between. CDR1 and CDR2 from the germline V gene are MNHEY and SMNVEV (reference sequence). This CDR3 reads CASSSPDWLEQYF. CDR3 in DNA: TGTGCCAGCAGTTCCCCGGACTGGCTGGAGCAGTACTTC.

The CDR3 DNA reads TGTGCCAGCAGTGCCTGGGCGGGCGGGGGGGCCCAGACCGGGGAGCTGTTTTTT. The encoded protein is CASSAWAGGGAQTGELFF. The chain joins TRBV6-1 to TRBJ2-2, with 9 bases fitting TRBD2. Germline loops: CDR1 MNHNS, CDR2 SASEGT. This CDR3 contains 18 residues. Losses at the gene ends were 4 bases for V and 5 bases for J; bases not matched to a gene: 14.